Reported below is one T cell receptor (beta chain). The antigen is undetermined. The data are from a study of T cell responses to AZD1222 COVID-19 vaccine. Overall study results and limits: Donor demographics were predominantly white British with a female majority; clonal diversity may be underestimated. Seropositive AZD1222 recipients at baseline numbered only five or six.

The CDR3 contains 16 residues. Germline V gene data show CDR1 as MDHEN and CDR2 as SYDVKM. Trimming removed 5 bases at V and 0 bases at J, with 17 bases between. The table came from immunoSEQ multiplex PCR; TCRdb's copy has only in-frame clones and leaves some out. The table records tens of thousands of clones, 85% to 90% of them present only once. The source of this sequence is an adult in good health. The chain is built from TRBV28 and TRBJ2-7; D is possibly TRBD1 or TRBD2 (5 bases each). Sequenced material: peripheral blood, taken on day 0 of AZD1222 vaccination. The CDR3 bases are TGTGCCAGCAGTCCTCAAGTGGGACGGGACTCCTACGAGCAGTACTTC. Translating gives CASSPQVGRDSYEQYF.